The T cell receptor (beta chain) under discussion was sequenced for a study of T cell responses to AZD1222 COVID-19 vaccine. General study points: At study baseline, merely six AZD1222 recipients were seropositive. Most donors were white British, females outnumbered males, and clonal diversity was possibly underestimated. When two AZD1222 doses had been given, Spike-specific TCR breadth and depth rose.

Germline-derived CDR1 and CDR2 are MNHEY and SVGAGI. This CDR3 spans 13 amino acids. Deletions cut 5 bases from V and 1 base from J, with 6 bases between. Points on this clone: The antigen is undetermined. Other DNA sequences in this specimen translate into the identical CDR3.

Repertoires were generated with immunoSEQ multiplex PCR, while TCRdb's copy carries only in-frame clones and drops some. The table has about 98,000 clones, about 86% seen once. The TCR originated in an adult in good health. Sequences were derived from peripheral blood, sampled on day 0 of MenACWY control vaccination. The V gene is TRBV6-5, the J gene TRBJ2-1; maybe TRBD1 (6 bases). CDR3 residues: CASSQGSYNEQFF. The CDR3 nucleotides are TGTGCCAGCAGTCAGGGGTCCTACAATGAGCAGTTCTTC.